The 7 T cell receptor beta chains below were found in one sample sequenced in a study of CD8 T cells in Susac syndrome. Reverse transcription of about 0.45 to 1 ug RNA was carried out with random hexamers. TCRdb ran MiXCR on the immunoSEQ multiplex PCR reads and lists one entry per CDR3 protein. The sample contains some 110,000 distinct CDR3 sequences, approximately 93% of which appear only once. Sequencing was done on a sample of CD4+ T cells from PBMCs. Receptors originate from a human donor with multiple sclerosis.

The rearrangement joins TRBV30 to TRBJ1-2, with 10 bases identical to TRBD1. The junction had 1 base not matched to a gene; V was cut back by 5 bases and J by 7 bases. Germline CDR1 GTSNPN, CDR2 SVGIG (reference sequence). The CDR3 covers 11 residues. The CDR3 DNA sequence: TGTGCCTGGGGACAGGGGGGTGGCTACACCTTC. It is translated as CAWGQGGGYTF.

The chain joins TRBV12-3 or TRBV12-4 to TRBJ2-5; 9 bases map to TRBD1. The V gene end was trimmed by 1 base and the J gene end by 4 bases; junction bases not matched to a gene: 4. This CDR3 spans 15 amino acids. CDR3 sequence (DNA): TGTGCCAGCAGTTTAGGGGACAGGGAGGCAGAGACCCAGTACTTC. Residues: CASSLGDREAETQYF.

The J gene is TRBJ2-3, the V gene TRBV29-1; TRBD1 agrees at 11 bases. The CDR3 contains 13 residues. V dropped 3 bases and J dropped 5; count of bases not matched to a gene: 1. The V gene's germline CDR1 is SQVTM and CDR2 ANQGSEA. Here the CDR3 DNA reads TGCAGCGTTGAGGGGACAGGGGGAGATACGCAGTATTTT. This encodes CSVEGTGGDTQYF.

DNA of the CDR3: TGCAGCGTTGAAGGACCGGACTATGGCTACACCTTC. This translates into CSVEGPDYGYTF. The genes are TRBV29-1 and TRBJ1-2, with D unclear. The CDR3 loop spans 12 amino acids. Germline assignment: CDR1 SQVTM and CDR2 ANQGSEA. Trimming stripped 1 base from V and 3 bases from J, with 6 bases between.

The chain employs TRBV4-3 and TRBJ2-5, with 9 bases fitting TRBD2. The CDR3 length is 16 residues. Per germline, CDR1 LGHNA and CDR2 YSLEER. Trimming at V came to 1 base and at J to 5 bases, leaving 8 bases not matched to a gene. CDR3 nucleotides: TGCGCCAGCAGCCAAGTTGGGCGGGGGGGCGCGGAGACCCAGTACTTC. It translates to CASSQVGRGGAETQYF.

This chain uses TRBV25-1 with TRBJ2-6; D might be TRBD2 (6 bases). Germline CDR1 MGHDK, CDR2 SYGVNS. CDR3 length: 15 residues. Trimming removed 11 bases from V and 2 bases from J, with 16 bases in between. The CDR3 is CAVRDGGAGANVLTF. CDR3 bases: TGTGCCGTCCGGGACGGGGGAGCTGGGGCCAACGTCCTGACTTTC.

The rearrangement links TRBV5-1 to TRBJ1-1, with a weak D call TRBD1 (6 bases). The CDR3 has 15 residues. Per germline, CDR1 SGHRS and CDR2 YFSETQ. The V end was cut by 4 bases, the J end by 0 bases, with 13 bases between. The CDR3 protein is CASSPQGYMNTEAFF. CDR3 coding DNA: TGCGCCAGCAGCCCACAGGGCTACATGAACACTGAAGCTTTCTTT.